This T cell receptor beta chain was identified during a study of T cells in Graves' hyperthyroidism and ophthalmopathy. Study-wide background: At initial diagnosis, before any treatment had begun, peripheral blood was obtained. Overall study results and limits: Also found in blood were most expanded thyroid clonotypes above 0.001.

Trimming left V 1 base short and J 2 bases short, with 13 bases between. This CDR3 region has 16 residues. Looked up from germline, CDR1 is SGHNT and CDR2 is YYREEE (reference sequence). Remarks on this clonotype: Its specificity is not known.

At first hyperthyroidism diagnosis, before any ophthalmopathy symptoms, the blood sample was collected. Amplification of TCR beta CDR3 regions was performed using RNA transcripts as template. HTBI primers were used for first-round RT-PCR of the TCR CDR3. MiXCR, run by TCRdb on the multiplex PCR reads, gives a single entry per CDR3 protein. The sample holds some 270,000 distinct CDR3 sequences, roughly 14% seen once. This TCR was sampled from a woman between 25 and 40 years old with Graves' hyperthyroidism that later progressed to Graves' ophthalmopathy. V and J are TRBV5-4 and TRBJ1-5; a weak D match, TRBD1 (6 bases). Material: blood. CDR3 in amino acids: CASSLHREEGNQPQHF. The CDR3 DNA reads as TGTGCCAGCAGCTTGCACAGGGAGGAAGGCAATCAGCCCCAGCATTTT.